This TCR beta chain was captured by sequencing in a study of T cells after yellow fever vaccination. Broader study findings: Reappearing after the booster were most of the clones from primary vaccination (around 96% CD4, around 88% CD8).

TCRdb processed the 5' RACE reads anew with MiXCR; each CDR3 protein has one entry. The sample yields about 320,000 distinct CDR3 sequences, over 3.5% seen once. With regard to this clonotype: Antigen: not known.

This specimen was PBMCs, taken 15 days after the yellow fever booster vaccination. The source of this sequence is a man between 18 and 35 years old who received the YFV17D yellow fever vaccine.

CDR3: CASSQDFPTDRAEKLFF. The CDR3 DNA reads TGCGCCAGCAGCCAAGATTTCCCCACCGACAGGGCTGAAAAACTGTTTTTT. The rearrangement uses TRBV4-1 and TRBJ1-4; TRBD1 matches at 7 bases. V shed 0 bases, J shed 7 bases, and the junction held 11 bases outside the gene matches. Germline CDR1 and CDR2: MGHRA and YSYEKL. The CDR3 covers 17 residues.